The 23 T cell receptor beta chains below come from one sample, sequenced in a study of T cell repertoires in cytomegalovirus infection. These receptors' targets are unknown. TCRdb independently ran MiXCR on the reads; one entry per CDR3 protein. The profile covers under 150,000 distinct CDR3 sequences, with under 35% appearing a single time and approximately 41% taken by the ten largest. The sequenced sample was CD8+ T cells from cultured PBMCs, obtained from culture after CMV antigen stimulation. These receptors originate from a human donor in good health (CMV status not recorded). Some clones in this sample may be carry-over from other donors' samples.

The sample holds a few counts of this clonotype. The chain has TRBV20-1 and TRBJ1-6; the match to TRBD1 covers 11 bases. Germline V gives CDR1 DFQATT, CDR2 SNEGSKA (reference sequence). With V trimmed by 7 bases and J by 10 bases, 9 bases remained unmatched. The CDR3 contains 14 residues. CDR3 sequence (DNA): TGCAGTGGTATAACGGGACAGGGGGTATCACCCCTCCACTTT. Encoded protein: CSGITGQGVSPLHF.

This clonotype was recorded at least ten times. The genes are TRBV7-8 and TRBJ2-1; a weak D match, TRBD2 (5 bases). The CDR3 sequence is 11 residues long. V was trimmed by 3 bases and J by 8 bases, leaving 5 bases between them. The V gene's germline CDR1 is SGHVS and CDR2 FQNEAQ. CDR3 residues: CASSFGDEQFF. Written as DNA, the CDR3 is TGTGCCAGCAGCTTCGGGGATGAGCAGTTCTTC.

The rearrangement joins TRBV4-1 to TRBJ1-1; D is unclear. The CDR3 has 15 amino acids. V lost 6 bases, J lost 1 base, and 15 bases lay in between. The germline CDR1 and CDR2 sequences are MGHRA and YSYEKL. CDR3 protein: CASSLGRMGNTEAFF. DNA of the CDR3: TGCGCCAGCAGTTTAGGGAGGATGGGGAACACTGAAGCTTTCTTT.

V and J are TRBV20-1 and TRBJ1-5; no reliable D call. The CDR3 is made up of 14 amino acids. The germline V gene has CDR1 DFQATT and CDR2 SNEGSKA (reference sequence). V gave up 0 bases and J gave up 1 base, with 7 bases separating them. DNA of the CDR3: TGCAGTGCTAGAGATTATGAGAGCAATCAGCCCCAGCATTTT. Protein: CSARDYESNQPQHF.

This clonotype was recorded a few times. The chain joins TRBV6-1 to TRBJ2-4; D unclear. V was shortened by 0 bases and J by 0 bases, with 15 bases between the two germline ends. This CDR3 region has 18 residues. Germline V lookup: CDR1 MNHNS, CDR2 SASEGT. The CDR3 loop is CASSEARWADLAKNIQYF. CDR3 in DNA: TGTGCCAGCAGTGAAGCGAGGTGGGCAGATCTAGCCAAAAACATTCAGTACTTC.

This clonotype has ten or more counts. The chain joins TRBV7-9 to TRBJ1-4; D remains ambiguous. V was shortened by 11 bases and J by 3 bases, with 16 bases between the two germline ends. The CDR3 totals 14 residues. Germline values: CDR1 SEHNR, CDR2 FQNEAQ (reference sequence). CDR3 in DNA: TGTGCCGGCTGGTCCGGGAGGGCTAATGAAAAACTGTTTTTT. Translated, it gives CAGWSGRANEKLFF.

This chain uses TRBV27 with TRBJ2-1; D is unclear. The CDR3 extends over 14 amino acids. Germline CDR1 and CDR2: MNHEY and SMNVEV (reference sequence). V was shortened by 2 bases and J by 4 bases, with 9 bases between the two germline ends. The CDR3 sequence is CASSLAPCYNEQFF. The CDR3 DNA follows: TGTGCCAGCAGTTTAGCCCCGTGTTACAATGAGCAGTTCTTC.

This clonotype was seen ten or more times. The rearrangement uses TRBV6-1 and TRBJ2-2; 10 nucleotides agree with TRBD2. The CDR3 is 16 amino acids. After removal of 7 bases from V and 4 bases from J, the junction contained 9 bases not matched to a gene. Germline CDR1 is MNHNS and CDR2 is SASEGT. The CDR3: CASKAIAGGTTGELFF. The CDR3 DNA reads as TGTGCCAGCAAAGCAATAGCGGGGGGCACCACCGGGGAGCTGTTTTTT.

The rearrangement uses TRBV9 and TRBJ2-3; maybe TRBD2 (6 bases). Germline lookup yields CDR1 SGDLS and CDR2 YYNGEE. V dropped 4 bases and J dropped 0 bases, with 18 bases sitting between them. The CDR3 covers 17 residues. The CDR3 protein is CASSSPKEGSSTDTQYF. In DNA form, the CDR3 reads TGTGCCAGCAGCTCCCCAAAGGAGGGCTCTAGCACAGATACGCAGTATTTT.

The rearrangement uses TRBV12-3 or TRBV12-4 and TRBJ1-6, with D possibly matching TRBD1 (5 bases). V gave up 7 bases and J gave up 8 bases, with 15 bases separating them. CDR3 size: 14 residues. The CDR3 here is CASKDGGGDSPLHF. In DNA, the CDR3 is TGTGCCAGCAAAGACGGGGGTGGGGATTCACCCCTCCACTTT.

This clonotype was picked up a small number of times. The chain employs TRBV19 and TRBJ2-3, with 11 bases that match TRBD1. The CDR3 runs to 15 residues. Germline lookup yields CDR1 LNHDA and CDR2 SQIVND (reference sequence). Trimming removed 5 bases from V and 3 bases from J; junction bases left unmatched: 4. The CDR3 spells CASSVWDRGTDTQYF. In nucleotides, the CDR3 is TGTGCCAGTAGTGTGTGGGACAGGGGGACAGATACGCAGTATTTT.

This chain uses TRBV19 with TRBJ1-2; D unclear. The length of the CDR3 is 12 residues. Germline V gene data show CDR1 as LNHDA and CDR2 as SQIVND (reference sequence). Trimming took 5 bases from V and 1 from J, leaving 5 bases between them. The CDR3 loop is CASSGINYGYTF. The CDR3 DNA reads TGTGCCAGTAGTGGGATTAACTATGGCTACACCTTC.

Note on this clonotype: Its ends do not fully match the called genes, so a read error is possible. V and J are TRBV7-9 and TRBJ2-7, with D possibly TRBD1 on 6 matching bases. CDR1 and CDR2 from the germline V gene are SEHNR and FQNEAQ (reference sequence). The CDR3 covers 11 residues. The CDR3 DNA reads TGTGCCAGCAGCGCCGAGGGACACCCGGGATTC. Amino acids: CASSAEGHPGF.

The genes are TRBV12-3 or TRBV12-4 and TRBJ1-5, with 9 bases lining up with TRBD1. Unmatched junction bases numbered 11, after V lost 6 bases and J lost 5 bases. The CDR3 is 16 amino acids. The DNA of the CDR3 is TGTGCCAGCAGCCCATTTTCCCGACAGGGGGATCAGCCCCAGCATTTT. Its protein is CASSPFSRQGDQPQHF.

The chain combines TRBV4-1 with TRBJ2-3; either TRBD1 or TRBD2 may supply D (5 bases each). There are 15 residues in the CDR3. V lost 0 bases and J 7 bases, leaving 14 bases between the germline ends. Germline CDR1 reads MGHRA; CDR2 reads YSYEKL. CDR3 loop: CASSQDGIGGYTQYF. The CDR3 bases are TGCGCCAGCAGCCAAGATGGTATTGGGGGATATACGCAGTATTTT.

The CDR3 loop is CASGLGTGTGTGYTF. CDR3 coding DNA: TGTGCTAGTGGTTTGGGAACCGGGACAGGGACCGGCTACACCTTC. The chain couples TRBV12-5 to TRBJ1-2; 9 nucleotides line up with TRBD1. With V trimmed by 1 base and J by 8 bases, 8 bases remained unmatched. The CDR3 covers 15 residues. Germline values: CDR1 LGHNT, CDR2 FRNRAP.

This clonotype was observed a few times. The CDR3 spells CASSLAPTGGTGELFF. In DNA, the CDR3 is TGTGCCAGCAGCTTAGCGCCGACAGGAGGCACCGGGGAGCTGTTTTTT. The chain couples TRBV7-8 to TRBJ2-2, with D possibly being TRBD1 (6 bases). V lost 0 bases and J lost 4, with 12 bases in between. The CDR3 is made up of 16 amino acids. Germline CDR1 is SGHVS and CDR2 is FQNEAQ.

This clonotype turned up a few times. V gene TRBV7-9 combines with J gene TRBJ1-5; 9 nucleotides match TRBD1. After removal of 5 bases from V and 4 bases from J, the junction contained 9 bases not matched to a gene. Per the germline V gene, CDR1 is SEHNR and CDR2 is FQNEAQ (reference sequence). This CDR3 spans 16 amino acids. CDR3 sequence reads: CASSTETGGWNQPQHF. CDR3 DNA sequence: TGTGCCAGCAGCACGGAGACAGGGGGATGGAATCAGCCCCAGCATTTT.

This chain links TRBV27 with TRBJ2-7; 8 bases line up with TRBD1. The germline V gene encodes CDR1 MNHEY and CDR2 SMNVEV (reference sequence). CDR3 length: 14 amino acids. Losses at the gene ends were 6 bases for V and 6 bases for J; bases not matched to a gene: 10. DNA of the CDR3: TGTGCCAGCAGGCACGCAGGGGGCCTTGGCGAGCAGTACTTC. It is translated as CASRHAGGLGEQYF.

The chain employs TRBV2 and TRBJ2-1, with a possible D match to TRBD1 (6 bases). Trimming pared 10 bases from V and 4 bases from J, leaving 8 bases between. CDR3 length equals 11 residues. Germline V lookup: CDR1 SNHLY, CDR2 FYNNEI. This CDR3 reads CANGQYNEQFF. CDR3 DNA sequence: TGTGCCAACGGACAGTACAATGAGCAGTTCTTC.

The chain combines TRBV25-1 with TRBJ2-7; TRBD1 matches 10 bases. The V and J ends lost 11 bases and 7 bases, in that order; junction bases with no gene match: 14. The germline V gene has CDR1 MGHDK and CDR2 SYGVNS. The CDR3 has 14 amino acids. In nucleotides, the CDR3 is TGTGCCCTATCAAGGGACAGGGGACCTAAAGAGCAGTACGTC. Translated: CALSRDRGPKEQYV.

This clonotype was observed a few times. V usage is TRBV25-1 and J usage is TRBJ1-4; D is unclear. This CDR3 is built from 14 residues. V was trimmed by 2 bases and J by 0 bases, leaving 4 bases between them. CDR1 is MGHDK, CDR2 SYGVNS, per germline. This CDR3 is CASSEVATNEKLFF. CDR3 coding DNA: TGTGCCAGCAGTGAAGTTGCAACTAATGAAAAACTGTTTTTT.

V and J are TRBV20-1 and TRBJ2-5; tentative D call: TRBD1 (5 bases). With 2 bases removed from V and 2 bases from J, the gap between germline ends came to 21 bases. This CDR3 spans 17 amino acids. Germline CDR1 DFQATT, CDR2 SNEGSKA (reference sequence). The chain's CDR3 is CSARQDRPGWGQETQYF. The CDR3 nucleotides are TGCAGTGCTAGACAAGATCGCCCAGGGTGGGGTCAAGAGACCCAGTACTTC.